These 10 T cell receptor beta chains came from one sample sequenced in a study of CXCR3-negative and CXCR3-positive naive CD8 T cells. The TRB libraries of cDNA were built by UMI-labeled 5' RACE. TCRdb reanalyzed the 5' RACE reads, giving one entry per CDR3 protein sequence and no DNA. This sample contains about 56,000 distinct CDR3 sequences. Sequences were obtained from memory CD8+ T cells from blood. The receptors shown here come from a human donor in good health. Some clones in this sample may be carry-over from other donors' samples.

CDR3 sequence: CASSLILDREQFF. V and J are TRBV7-2 and TRBJ2-1. Germline V CDR1 and CDR2: SGHTA, FQGNSA. The length of the CDR3 is 13 residues.

This chain uses TRBV7-9 with TRBJ2-5. Germline V CDR1 and CDR2: SEHNR, FQNEAQ (reference sequence). The CDR3 spans 13 residues. The CDR3 here is CASSLGPRETQYF.

This rearrangement joins TRBV5-5 to TRBJ2-5; TCRdb reports TRBD1, a call that lacks DNA to check it against. Germline V gives CDR1 SGHKS, CDR2 YYEKEE (reference sequence). The CDR3 has 15 residues. The CDR3 protein is CASSDGTGAKETQYF. The full variable domain, completed using reference TRBV5-5 and TRBJ2-5, is DAGVTQSPTHLIKTRGQQVTLRCSPISGHKSVSWYQQVLGQGPQFIFQYYEKEERGRGNFPDRFSARQFPNYSSELNVNALLLGDSALYLCASSDGTGAKETQYFGPGTRLLVL.

This rearrangement joins TRBV7-2 to TRBJ2-2. The CDR3 is 14 amino acids. Germline V CDR1 and CDR2: SGHTA, FQGNSA. The CDR3 spells CASSLASNTGELFF.

V usage is TRBV12-3 or TRBV12-4 and J usage is TRBJ2-1. The CDR3 is 15 amino acids. CDR3 residues: CASSLVQGPYNEQFF.

This sequence joins TRBV18 and TRBJ2-7. The CDR3 runs 15 residues. The germline CDR1 and CDR2 sequences are KGHSH and LQKENI. The CDR3 loop reads CASSPPLDISYEQYF.

The J gene is TRBJ1-1, the V gene TRBV6-2 or TRBV6-3. The V gene's germline CDR1 is MNHEY and CDR2 SVGEGT. This CDR3 has 12 amino acids. CDR3 sequence reads: CASSYGSPEAFF.

The chain combines TRBV28 with TRBJ2-5; the TRBD2 assignment by TCRdb is unverifiable without DNA. CDR1 and CDR2 (germline): MDHEN, SYDVKM. This CDR3 spans 13 amino acids. The CDR3: CASSSSGQETQYF.

The chain employs TRBV20-1 and TRBJ1-1; no DNA is available, so the TRBD1 call from TCRdb remains unchecked. Germline V gives CDR1 DFQATT, CDR2 SNEGSKA (reference sequence). The CDR3 spans 16 residues. The CDR3 spells CSARDWDITLNTEAFF.

CDR3 loop: CSVAQSTGELFF. The genes are TRBV29-1 and TRBJ2-2. This CDR3 region has 12 residues. Germline V gives CDR1 SQVTM, CDR2 ANQGSEA.